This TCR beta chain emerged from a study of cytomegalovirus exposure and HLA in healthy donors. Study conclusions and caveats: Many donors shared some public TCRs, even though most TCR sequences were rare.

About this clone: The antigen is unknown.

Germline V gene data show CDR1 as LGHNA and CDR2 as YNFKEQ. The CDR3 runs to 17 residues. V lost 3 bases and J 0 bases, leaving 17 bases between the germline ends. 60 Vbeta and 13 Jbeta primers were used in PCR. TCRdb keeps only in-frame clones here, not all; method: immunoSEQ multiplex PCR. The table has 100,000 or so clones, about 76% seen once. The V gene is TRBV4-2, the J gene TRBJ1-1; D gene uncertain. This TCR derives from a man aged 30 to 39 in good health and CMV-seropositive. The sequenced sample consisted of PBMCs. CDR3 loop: CASSQLGKGGMNTEAFF. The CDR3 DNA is TGTGCCAGCAGCCAGTTGGGGAAGGGAGGTATGAACACTGAAGCTTTCTTT.